These 29 T cell receptor beta chains share one sample of origin, sequenced in a study of shared clonotypes between healthy human individuals. This table comes from immunoSEQ multiplex PCR, and its TCRdb copy is limited to in-frame clones, with some not included. Of 550,000 to 700,000 clones in the sample, more than 70% were seen once. The sample consisted of memory CD4+ T cells sorted from blood. Indicated subset: CD45RA-negative fraction. The source is a woman under 40 in good health.

On this clone itself: A read error may be the cause here, since a much bigger clone is one base away. The V gene is TRBV7-2, the J gene TRBJ2-5; D perhaps matches TRBD1 (6 bases). The germline gives CDR1 SGHTA, CDR2 FQGNSA. Deletions cut 4 bases from V and 4 bases from J, with 10 bases between. The CDR3 extends over 13 amino acids. CDR3 nucleotide sequence: TGTGCCAGCAGCTCACAGGGTCCAGAGACCCAGTACTTC. Protein product: CASSSQGPETQYF.

Notes on this clone: An end of the junction does not agree with germline; a read error may underlie this. This chain links TRBV10-1 with TRBJ2-1; possibly TRBD1 for D (5 bases). Germline V gene lookup returns CDR1 WNHNN and CDR2 SYGVQD (reference sequence). CDR3 length: 14 amino acids. The CDR3: CASPPIRVYHEQFF. CDR3 in DNA: TGCGCCAGCCCCCCGATCAGGGTCTACCATGAGCAGTTCTTC.

The CDR3 DNA reads TGTGCCAGCAGCCAAGGCTCTACAGGGGGCGCCGGTGGCTACACCTTC. This translates into CASSQGSTGGAGGYTF. The V and J genes are TRBV4-2 and TRBJ1-2; TRBD1 matches at 9 bases. From germline, CDR1 is LGHNA and CDR2 YNFKEQ. The trim removed 1 base at V and 7 bases at J, leaving 10 bases unmatched. The CDR3 is 16 amino acids.

The chain carries TRBV5-6 and TRBJ2-7; the D is unclear. The germline CDR1 and CDR2 sequences are SGHDT and YYEEEE. The CDR3 has 12 amino acids. Trimming removed 3 bases from V and 7 bases from J, with 11 bases in between. The CDR3, as DNA: TGTGCCAGCAGCTCCGGAGAGATAGAGCAGTACTTC. It specifies CASSSGEIEQYF.

The gene calls are TRBV5-1 and TRBJ1-2; D unclear. In germline, CDR1 is SGHRS, CDR2 YFSETQ. Trimming took 0 bases from V and 3 from J, leaving 9 bases between them. The CDR3 totals 14 residues. In DNA, the CDR3 is TGCGCCAGCAGCTTGGGAAGAGTAGACTATGGCTACACCTTC. Encoded protein: CASSLGRVDYGYTF. Using reference TRBV5-1 and TRBJ1-2 for the parts outside the CDR3, the full variable domain is KAGVTQTPRYLIKTRGQQVTLSCSPISGHRSVSWYQQTPGQGLQFLFEYFSETQRNKGNFPGRFSGRQFSNSRSEMNVSTLELGDSALYLCASSLGRVDYGYTFGSGTRLTVV.

The chain links TRBV29-1 to TRBJ2-1, with 8 bases identical to TRBD2. The V gene's germline CDR1 is SQVTM and CDR2 ANQGSEA. The CDR3 spans 19 residues. V shed 0 bases, J shed 0 bases, and the junction held 13 bases outside the gene matches. The CDR3 loop reads CSVEDQAGVGLSSYNEQFF. CDR3 DNA sequence: TGCAGCGTTGAAGACCAAGCGGGAGTGGGTCTTAGCTCCTACAATGAGCAGTTCTTC.

This clone appeared many times. The same CDR3 can be traced to other DNA sequences in this sample. The chain is built from TRBV5-1 and TRBJ2-1; 7 positions agree with TRBD2. This CDR3 is built from 15 residues. Trimming took 0 bases from V and 4 from J; bases not matched to a gene: 4. Germline CDR1 reads SGHRS; CDR2 reads YFSETQ. In nucleotides, the CDR3 is TGCGCCAGCAGCTTGGCTAGCGGCAATTACAATGAGCAGTTCTTC. Translated, it gives CASSLASGNYNEQFF.

The rearrangement links TRBV29-1 to TRBJ1-4; the D is unclear. The CDR3 runs 14 residues. The V end lost 7 bases, the J end lost 0 bases, and 12 bases lay between the germline ends. The germline CDR1 and CDR2 sequences are SQVTM and ANQGSEA. This CDR3 reads CSASLTSTNEKLFF. DNA for the CDR3: TGCAGCGCATCTCTGACATCAACTAATGAAAAACTGTTTTTT.

Worth noting for this clone: Possible read error: a much larger clone is one base away. This sequence joins TRBV2 and TRBJ2-5; no definite D call. The CDR3 covers 10 residues. Germline V CDR1 and CDR2: SNHLY, FYNNEI. The germline V and J ends were trimmed by 8 bases and 1 base, with 2 bases remaining between them. The DNA for the CDR3 is TGTGCCAGCCGCCAAGAGACCCAGTACTTC. It encodes CASRQETQYF. The full variable domain, rest sourced from reference TRBV2 and TRBJ2-5, is EPEVTQTPSHQVTQMGQEVILRCVPISNHLYFYWYRQILGQKVEFLVSFYNNEISEKSEIFDDQFSVERPDGSNFTLKIRSTKLEDSAMYFCASRQETQYFGPGTRLLVL.

The chain couples TRBV5-5 to TRBJ2-2; D remains unclear. Germline-derived CDR1 and CDR2 are SGHKS and YYEKEE (reference sequence). V lost 9 bases and J 7 bases, leaving 19 bases between the germline ends. The CDR3 sequence is 14 residues long. Here the CDR3 reads CATKDRLVVGELFF. CDR3 coding DNA: TGTGCCACTAAGGACCGCCTTGTGGTCGGGGAGCTGTTTTTT. The full variable domain, in which reference TRBV5-5 and TRBJ2-2 provide the parts outside the CDR3, is DAGVTQSPTHLIKTRGQQVTLRCSPISGHKSVSWYQQVLGQGPQFIFQYYEKEERGRGNFPDRFSARQFPNYSSELNVNALLLGDSALYLCATKDRLVVGELFFGEGSRLTVL.

The chain is built from TRBV27 and TRBJ2-1, with 10 bases fitting TRBD2. The CDR3 consists of 15 residues. Trimming at V came to 8 bases and at J to 6 bases, leaving 10 bases not matched to a gene. Germline V CDR1 and CDR2: MNHEY, SMNVEV (reference sequence). CDR3 DNA sequence: TGTGCCAGCCGCAACGATCTAGCGGGAGTCAATGAGCAGTTCTTC. Translation: CASRNDLAGVNEQFF.

J is TRBJ1-2 and V is TRBV19; 7 bases are a match to TRBD1. This CDR3 comprises 17 residues. Germline V gene lookup returns CDR1 LNHDA and CDR2 SQIVND (reference sequence). Trimming took 7 bases from V and 8 from J; bases not matched to a gene: 22. The CDR3 is CASNPGALTGSSRGYTF. Written as DNA, the CDR3 is TGTGCCAGTAACCCCGGGGCCCTGACAGGGTCCTCCAGGGGCTACACCTTC.

The chain combines TRBV9 with TRBJ1-3, with a weak D call TRBD1 (6 bases). V was cut by 3 bases and J by 0 bases, with 10 bases left in between. The CDR3 totals 15 residues. Germline CDR1 reads SGDLS; CDR2 reads YYNGEE. The CDR3 sequence is CASSGRDISGNTIYF. CDR3 DNA: TGTGCCAGCAGCGGCCGGGACATCTCTGGAAACACCATATATTTT.

The chain is built from TRBV5-1 and TRBJ2-3; D remains unclear. Trimming left V 3 bases short and J 0 bases short, with 5 bases between. Germline V gives CDR1 SGHRS, CDR2 YFSETQ. This CDR3 contains 13 residues. The CDR3 region has the DNA TGCGCCAGCAGCTCTGACAGCACAGATACGCAGTATTTT. Its protein is CASSSDSTDTQYF.

The V and J genes are TRBV28 and TRBJ2-7; D is uncertain. Germline V CDR1 and CDR2: MDHEN, SYDVKM. The CDR3 spans 16 residues. Trimming pared 5 bases from V and 1 base from J, leaving 18 bases between. CDR3 sequence: CASSRNAWPGSYEQYF. As DNA, the CDR3 is TGTGCCAGCAGTCGTAACGCGTGGCCCGGGTCCTACGAGCAGTACTTC. The complete variable domain, with remaining parts taken from reference TRBV28 and TRBJ2-7, reads DVKVTQSSRYLVKRTGEKVFLECVQDMDHENMFWYRQDPGLGLRLIYFSYDVKMKEKGDIPEGYSVSREKKERFSLILESASTNQTSMYLCASSRNAWPGSYEQYFGPGTRLTVT.

The chain combines TRBV7-9 with TRBJ1-1; D uncertain. The germline V and J ends were trimmed by 8 bases and 0 bases, with 7 bases remaining between them. Germline V gene lookup returns CDR1 SEHNR and CDR2 FQNEAQ (reference sequence). CDR3 length: 12 amino acids. This CDR3 is CASLGMNTEAFF. The CDR3 coding sequence is TGTGCCAGCCTCGGTATGAACACTGAAGCTTTCTTT.

About this clone: Other DNA sequences from this sample encode an identical CDR3 as well. The V gene is TRBV10-2, the J gene TRBJ2-7; unclear D gene. There are 12 residues in the CDR3. V shed 0 bases and J shed 4 bases, with 4 bases lying between them. Germline V gene lookup returns CDR1 WSHSY and CDR2 SAAADI. CDR3 protein: CASSESGYEQYF. In DNA form, the CDR3 reads TGCGCCAGCAGTGAGTCTGGGTACGAGCAGTACTTC.

The V call is TRBV28, the J call TRBJ2-7; 9 bases fit TRBD1. Unmatched junction bases numbered 8, after V lost 6 bases and J lost 2 bases. Germline assignment: CDR1 MDHEN and CDR2 SYDVKM. The CDR3 consists of 15 residues. The CDR3 coding sequence is TGTGCCAGCAGCACTTGGACAGGGGACCCCTACGAGCAGTACTTC. It codes for CASSTWTGDPYEQYF.

V and J are TRBV19 and TRBJ2-6; D possibly corresponds to TRBD1 (5 bases). The CDR3 is 17 amino acids. V lost 5 bases and J lost 0, with 14 bases in between. The germline CDR1 and CDR2 sequences are LNHDA and SQIVND (reference sequence). For the CDR3, the DNA is TGTGCCAGTAGTCTCTCGACAGCCTACTCTGGGGCCAACGTCCTGACTTTC. Its translation is CASSLSTAYSGANVLTF.

This clone was detected once. The gene calls are TRBV2 and TRBJ1-5, with D possibly TRBD1 on 5 matching bases. This CDR3 is 14 amino acids long. V lost 9 bases and J 1 base, leaving 13 bases between the germline ends. From germline, CDR1 is SNHLY and CDR2 FYNNEI. CDR3 coding DNA: TGTGCCAGTTCCAGGGAAAGGAGCAATCAGCCCCAGCATTTT. As protein: CASSRERSNQPQHF.

This clone was picked up a small number of times. Other DNA sequences in this specimen translate into the identical CDR3. The chain uses TRBV5-1 and TRBJ2-3; D possibly matches TRBD1 or TRBD2 (5 bases each). Germline values: CDR1 SGHRS, CDR2 YFSETQ. The CDR3 length is 14 residues. V was pared by 4 bases and J by 2 bases, with 11 bases between. Here the CDR3 DNA reads TGCGCCAGCAGCCCCGGGACCATCACAGATACGCAGTATTTT. As protein: CASSPGTITDTQYF.

This clone came up many times. This same CDR3 is encoded by further DNA sequences in the sample. The rearrangement links TRBV5-1 to TRBJ2-7; 13 bases match TRBD2. Germline assignment: CDR1 SGHRS and CDR2 YFSETQ. The V segment lost 3 bases and the J segment 1 base; nucleotides outside the gene matches: 1. The CDR3 contains 15 residues. DNA for the CDR3: TGCGCCAGCAGCTCGGGACTAGCGGGATCCTACGAGCAGTACTTC. It specifies CASSSGLAGSYEQYF.

The chain uses TRBV7-3 and TRBJ2-1, with 7 bases matching TRBD1. J was trimmed by 3 bases and V by 5 bases; bases with no gene match: 7. The CDR3 is made up of 15 amino acids. The germline V gene has CDR1 SGHTA and CDR2 FQGTGA. The CDR3 region is CASSPGQALYNEQFF. The CDR3 region has the DNA TGTGCCAGCAGCCCAGGACAGGCCCTCTACAATGAGCAGTTCTTC. Looking up the rest from reference TRBV7-3 and TRBJ2-1 gives the full variable domain: GAGVSQTPSNKVTEKGKYVELRCDPISGHTALYWYRQSLGQGPEFLIYFQGTGAADDSGLPNDRFFAVRPEGSVSTLKIQRTERGDSAVYLCASSPGQALYNEQFFGPGTRLTVL.

Here the CDR3 reads CASSSPEGGRIEAFF. CDR3 nucleotides: TGTGCCAGCAGTTCCCCCGAGGGGGGCAGGATTGAAGCTTTCTTT. V usage is TRBV27 and J usage is TRBJ1-1, with a possible D match to TRBD1 (6 bases). The CDR3 contains 15 residues. Germline assignment: CDR1 MNHEY and CDR2 SMNVEV (reference sequence). V lost 4 bases to trimming and J lost 7 bases, with 19 bases between them.

The table lists this clone with a count of one. The chain recombines TRBV19 with TRBJ1-3; TRBD1 aligns across 7 bases. V trimming: 6 bases; J trimming: 0 bases; junction bases outside the gene matches: 5. This CDR3 has 15 residues. Germline loops: CDR1 LNHDA, CDR2 SQIVND (reference sequence). The CDR3 bases are TGTGCCAGTAGAAAACAGGGGAACTCTGGAAACACCATATATTTT. Its translation is CASRKQGNSGNTIYF.

This chain uses TRBV5-1 with TRBJ2-3; 10 positions match TRBD1. Trimming cost V 3 bases and J 4 bases; bases outside gene matches: 2. The CDR3 loop spans 14 amino acids. Germline loops: CDR1 SGHRS, CDR2 YFSETQ. The CDR3 spells CASSSGTGADTQYF. The CDR3 nucleotides read TGCGCCAGCAGCTCCGGGACAGGGGCAGATACGCAGTATTTT.

The chain uses TRBV28 and TRBJ2-7; D may be TRBD2 (5 bases). The CDR3 sequence is 15 residues long. The V and J ends lost 3 bases and 7 bases respectively, with 19 bases between them. The germline V gene encodes CDR1 MDHEN and CDR2 SYDVKM. CDR3: CASSFRSGGQREQYF. The DNA of the CDR3 is TGTGCCAGCAGTTTCAGGTCGGGCGGGCAGAGGGAGCAGTACTTC.

This clone was seen just once. This chain connects TRBV28 to TRBJ2-1, with TRBD2 matching over 7 bases. Germline-derived CDR1 and CDR2 are MDHEN and SYDVKM. This CDR3 has 16 residues. V was clipped by 2 bases and J by 3 bases; unmatched bases: 7. This CDR3 reads CASSLPGASGYNEQFF. DNA of the CDR3: TGTGCCAGCAGTTTACCCGGGGCTAGCGGCTACAATGAGCAGTTCTTC.

The rearrangement joins TRBV7-9 to TRBJ2-1; TRBD1 matches 8 bases. There are 15 residues in the CDR3. The V and J ends lost 1 base and 4 bases, in that order; junction bases with no gene match: 3. The V gene's germline CDR1 is SEHNR and CDR2 FQNEAQ (reference sequence). This CDR3 is CASSLGDRWYNEQFF. CDR3 nucleotides: TGTGCCAGCAGCTTAGGGGACAGGTGGTACAATGAGCAGTTCTTC.